This is a list of T cell receptor beta chains from one sample in a study of T cells after yellow fever vaccination. TCRdb recomputed calls from the 5' RACE reads with MiXCR, one row per CDR3 protein. The sample holds 450,000 to 650,000 distinct CDR3 sequences, 13% seen once. The input for sequencing was PBMCs, taken on the day of the yellow fever booster vaccination. The receptors derive from a man younger than 40 who received the YFV17D yellow fever vaccine. The CDR3 runs from the conserved cysteine through the conserved F or W. A D gene is named only where the DNA matches it firmly. Size is stated for part of the rows, as once, few or many counts, or as a class when the clone is expanded.

v_call	d_call	clone_size	j_call	cdr3_aa	cdr3_nt
TRBV20-1	TRBD2	-	TRBJ2-7	CSAQTSGTNEQYF	TGCAGTGCGCAGACTAGCGGGACCAACGAGCAGTACTTC
TRBV9	-	-	TRBJ2-1	CASSVAGREQFF	TGTGCCAGCAGCGTAGCGGGGCGTGAGCAGTTCTTC
TRBV6-5	-	few	TRBJ2-7	CASSYRGGFAGVYEQYF	TGTGCCAGCAGTTACCGCGGGGGCTTCGCGGGGGTCTACGAGCAGTACTTC
TRBV12-3/TRBV12-4	-	few	TRBJ1-1	CASMRGDGTEAFF	TGTGCCAGCATGAGGGGGGATGGAACTGAAGCTTTCTTT
TRBV6-1	TRBD1	few	TRBJ1-2	CASSHRDRASYGYTF	TGTGCCAGCAGCCACCGGGACAGGGCCTCCTATGGCTACACCTTC
TRBV7-9	-	few	TRBJ2-1	CASSLGSRGGLFEQFF	TGTGCCAGCAGCTTAGGATCCAGGGGGGGCCTTTTTGAGCAGTTCTTC
TRBV5-5	-	once	TRBJ2-5	CASSFHGEETQYF	TGTGCCAGCAGCTTTCATGGGGAAGAGACCCAGTACTTC
TRBV27	-	few	TRBJ1-1	CASSLSIKVAPPMNTEAFF	TGTGCCAGCAGTTTATCGATAAAAGTGGCTCCGCCCATGAACACTGAAGCTTTCTTT
TRBV5-5	-	few	TRBJ1-2	CASRLEGGYGYTF	TGTGCCAGCAGACTGGAGGGGGGCTATGGCTACACCTTC
TRBV12-3/TRBV12-4	-	few	TRBJ2-2	CASSLPPGEAGELFF	TGTGCCAGCAGTTTACCCCCGGGGGAGGCCGGGGAGCTGTTTTTT
TRBV20-1	TRBD2	many	TRBJ2-1	CSAGLAGEYEQFF	TGCAGTGCTGGGCTAGCGGGAGAGTATGAGCAGTTCTTC
TRBV4-3	-	-	TRBJ2-3	CASSQSSPDTQYF	TGCGCCAGCAGCCAATCTAGCCCTGATACGCAGTATTTT
TRBV19	-	few	TRBJ2-1	CASTQEPSSYNEQFF	TGTGCCAGTACTCAAGAACCAAGCTCCTACAATGAGCAGTTCTTC
TRBV20-1	-	few	TRBJ2-5	CSAARPGAGETQYF	TGCAGTGCTGCCCGGCCGGGGGCGGGGGAGACCCAGTACTTC
TRBV7-2	-	few	TRBJ2-7	CASSLSPDFYEQYF	TGTGCCAGCAGCCTTAGTCCAGACTTTTACGAGCAGTACTTC
TRBV10-3	TRBD2	-	TRBJ2-2	CAISPLADTGELFF	TGTGCCATCAGTCCCCTAGCGGACACCGGGGAGCTGTTTTTT
TRBV20-1	-	many	TRBJ1-4	CSAPGPNEKLFF	TGCAGTGCCCCGGGCCCTAATGAAAAACTGTTTTTT